This TCR beta chain was identified during a study of blood T cell repertoires in COVID-19. At the level of the study: Sites in the United States, Italy and Spain provided acute and convalescent COVID-19 samples.

This clone was seen only once. The repertoire was sequenced with immunoSEQ multiplex PCR; TCRdb's copy has only in-frame clones and lacks some. The table shows 130,000 or so clones, with over 75% occurring only once. CDR3 length equals 16 residues. Sequencing was done on a sample of peripheral blood. The V call is TRBV21-1, the J call TRBJ2-1; no check of the table's D call, TRBD2, against the DNA was made. TRBV21-1 is a known pseudogene. The sequence was collected from a man aged 55 to 69 with active or convalescent COVID-19. The CDR3 nucleotides are TGTGCCAGCAGCATCCCTGGGACTAGCTCAGCCAATGAGCAGTTCTTC. Amino acids: CASSIPGTSSANEQFF.